Listed below are T cell receptor beta chains from one sample, sequenced in a study of blood T cells in healthy people across ages. TCRdb redid the calling of the 5' RACE reads with MiXCR, one entry per CDR3 protein. Here the sample spans 1.5 million to 2 million distinct CDR3 sequences, about 28% being singletons. The sequenced sample was blood. Every receptor here comes from a woman aged 30 to 39 in good health. Each CDR3 is given with its conserved first and last residue. The order of the fields is V gene, J gene, D gene, clone size, CDR3 DNA, CDR3 protein. A D gene is named only where the DNA matches it firmly. The listing skips clone size in some rows; elsewhere it reads once, few, many or a size class.

>TRBV28|TRBJ1-2|-|few
TGTGCCAGCAGTTTCCCAAAAAGAGGAAACTATGGCTACACCTTC
CASSFPKRGNYGYTF
>TRBV2|TRBJ2-1|TRBD2|-
TGTGCCGGCAGCGGACTAGCGGGAGGGGGAAGCTCCTACAATGAGCAGTTCTTC
CAGSGLAGGGSSYNEQFF
>TRBV20-1|TRBJ2-1|TRBD1|few
TGCAGTGCTAGAAACCTAGACAGGGGGCGTAATGAGCAGTTCTTC
CSARNLDRGRNEQFF
>TRBV29-1|TRBJ2-7|TRBD1|many
TGCAGCGTTGAAGGTAGTTTGGGACAGGACTACGAGCAGTACTTC
CSVEGSLGQDYEQYF
>TRBV7-9|TRBJ1-4|-|few
TGTGCCAGCAGCTTAGCGCCGAAGGGGGAGGAACTGTTTTTT
CASSLAPKGEELFF
>TRBV7-9|TRBJ2-1|-|-
TGTGCCAGCAGCCCACCCGGGGGACCCTACAATGAGCAGTTCTTC
CASSPPGGPYNEQFF
>TRBV20-1|TRBJ2-7|-|many
TGCAGTGCTAGAAAAACTAGCGTAGGGGGCTACGAGCAGTACTTC
CSARKTSVGGYEQYF
>TRBV7-2|TRBJ2-6|-|-
TGTGCCAGCAGGCGGGACGGACTGACGGCCAACGTCCTGACTTTC
CASRRDGLTANVLTF
>TRBV7-6|TRBJ2-1|TRBD2|few
TGTGCCAGCAGCTCGGGACTAGAGAATGAGCAGTTCTTC
CASSSGLENEQFF
>TRBV18|TRBJ2-5|TRBD1|-
TGTGCCAGCTCCCCAATGGGACAGGGGGCAGGTTTCGAGACCCAGTACTTC
CASSPMGQGAGFETQYF
>TRBV20-1|TRBJ1-2|-|few
TGCAGTGCTAGAATCGGGATGCGGAGCTATGGCTACACCTTC
CSARIGMRSYGYTF
>TRBV6-6|TRBJ2-3|-|many
TGTGCCAGCAGTTTACCCCCAAGGGATACGCAGTATTTT
CASSLPPRDTQYF
>TRBV2|TRBJ2-7|TRBD1|-
TGTGCCAGCAGTGAACGGGCCGGACAGGTGGGGTCCTACGAGCAGTACTTC
CASSERAGQVGSYEQYF
>TRBV10-2|TRBJ2-1|TRBD2|-
TGCGCCAGCAGTCTGTTTGCTAGCGGGGGGTTAAATGAGCAGTTCTTC
CASSLFASGGLNEQFF
>TRBV7-6|TRBJ2-7|TRBD2|few
TGTGCCAGCAGCTCCAGGACTAGCGGGAGTCACGAGCAGTACTTC
CASSSRTSGSHEQYF
>TRBV18|TRBJ2-7|TRBD1|-
TGTGCCAGCTCACCGCTTGTTGGACAGGGAACCTACGAGCAGTACTTC
CASSPLVGQGTYEQYF
>TRBV7-2|TRBJ2-3|TRBD2|few
TGTGCCAGCAGCTTAGGTACGGGAGGGCCAGCAGATACGCAGTATTTT
CASSLGTGGPADTQYF
>TRBV5-1|TRBJ2-5|-|few
TGCGCCAGCACTCCGGCTGGGCCGTTAGGGGAGACCCAGTACTTC
CASTPAGPLGETQYF
>TRBV5-5|TRBJ1-4|-|-
TGTGCCAGCAGCTCGGACGGGGAAAAACTGTTTTTT
CASSSDGEKLFF
>TRBV30|TRBJ1-1|-|few
TGTGCCTGGACCAGGGTACTCACTGAAGCTTTCTTT
CAWTRVLTEAFF
>TRBV9|TRBJ1-1|-|-
TGTGCCAGCAGTAGGGGTTTTAACACTGAAGCTTTCTTT
CASSRGFNTEAFF
>TRBV20-1|TRBJ2-5|TRBD1|few
TGCAGTGCTCCAGGTGGGACAGGGGCACGAGAGACCCAGTACTTC
CSAPGGTGARETQYF
>TRBV30|TRBJ1-5|-|once
TGTGCCCGGAGTGTACTGGCAGGCAATCAGCCCCAGCATTTT
CARSVLAGNQPQHF
>TRBV30|TRBJ2-6|-|once
TGTGCCTGGAGGGGCTCTGGGGCCAACGTCCTGACTTTC
CAWRGSGANVLTF
>TRBV20-1|TRBJ2-2|-|-
TGCAGTGCTAGGTGGAATGTCGGGGAGCTGTTTTTT
CSARWNVGELFF